A single sample is the source of the 22 T cell receptor beta chains below, sequenced in a study of cytotoxic CD8 clonotypes in ibrutinib-treated CLL. Measured with immunoSEQ multiplex PCR; TCRdb has only the in-frame clones, and not every one. The data show roughly 330,000 clones, approximately 67% seen once. Here the sequenced sample was PBMCs, taken after 36 months of ibrutinib treatment. The receptors were gathered from a human donor with chronic lymphocytic leukemia.

The V gene is TRBV7-8, the J gene TRBJ2-1; 7 positions agree with TRBD2. V lost 6 bases to trimming and J lost 6 bases; unmatched junction nucleotides: 5. Germline assignment: CDR1 SGHVS and CDR2 FQNEAQ. This CDR3 contains 13 residues. This chain's CDR3 is CASRERGRNEQFF. The CDR3 DNA is TGTGCCAGCAGAGAGCGGGGCCGCAATGAGCAGTTCTTC.

The chain carries TRBV7-9 and TRBJ1-5, with 10 bases aligning to TRBD1. V lost 5 bases to trimming and J lost 2 bases; unmatched junction nucleotides: 3. This CDR3 spans 15 amino acids. CDR1 and CDR2 from the germline V gene are SEHNR and FQNEAQ (reference sequence). CDR3 sequence: CASSRTGGGNQPQHF. As DNA, the CDR3 is TGTGCCAGCAGCCGGACAGGGGGAGGCAATCAGCCCCAGCATTTT.

The chain carries TRBV18 and TRBJ2-7; maybe TRBD1 (6 bases). V was pared by 3 bases and J by 4 bases, with 10 bases between. CDR1 KGHSH and CDR2 LQKENI come from the germline V gene. The CDR3 sequence is 13 residues long. The CDR3: CASSPNGQYEQYF. The CDR3 nucleotides read TGTGCCAGCTCACCGAATGGACAGTACGAGCAGTACTTC.

This clone came up a few times. The gene calls are TRBV18 and TRBJ1-2; D is ambiguous. The CDR3 totals 15 residues. Trimming left V 3 bases short and J 8 bases short, with 19 bases between. Germline V gene sequence: CDR1 KGHSH, CDR2 LQKENI. This CDR3 is CASSPTNQGLAGYTF. CDR3 DNA sequence: TGTGCCAGCTCACCTACAAACCAAGGACTGGCGGGCTACACCTTC.

The V gene is TRBV5-8, the J gene TRBJ1-5; D call uncertain. Germline CDR1 and CDR2: SGHTS and YDEGEE. Trimming cost V 1 base and J 3 bases, with 8 bases left between them. This CDR3 spans 14 amino acids. The CDR3 loop reads CASSLRDFNQPQHF. CDR3 DNA sequence: TGTGCCAGCAGCTTGAGAGACTTCAATCAGCCCCAGCATTTT.

V gene TRBV27 combines with J gene TRBJ1-2; 7 nucleotides line up with TRBD1. CDR1 and CDR2 (germline): MNHEY, SMNVEV (reference sequence). The junction had 14 bases not matched to a gene; V was cut back by 5 bases and J by 5 bases. CDR3 length: 16 residues. The DNA for the CDR3 is TGTGCCAGCAGTCCTCAGGGCCGACAGGGTGATTATGGCTACACCTTC. The encoded protein is CASSPQGRQGDYGYTF.

This chain uses TRBV2 with TRBJ2-4; D not resolved. Germline CDR1 is SNHLY and CDR2 is FYNNEI. The CDR3 runs 14 residues. The ends were cut back, 5 bases at V and 0 bases at J, with 8 bases in the middle. CDR3 residues: CASSLSLAKNIQYF. The CDR3 nucleotides read TGTGCCAGCAGTTTATCTCTAGCCAAAAACATTCAGTACTTC.

The rearrangement links TRBV7-2 to TRBJ2-2; 10 bases map to TRBD2. CDR3 length equals 15 residues. After removal of 5 bases from V and 7 bases from J, the junction contained 7 bases not matched to a gene. Germline values: CDR1 SGHTA, CDR2 FQGNSA. The CDR3 nucleotides read TGTGCCAGCAGCCCCCTCAGACTAGCGGGCGGGGAGCTGTTTTTT. Translated, it gives CASSPLRLAGGELFF.

The chain combines TRBV28 with TRBJ2-1, with 7 bases fitting TRBD2. This CDR3 is built from 14 residues. CDR1 and CDR2 from the germline V gene are MDHEN and SYDVKM. Germline trimming cut 5 bases from V and 6 bases from J; bases unmatched to any gene: 7. CDR3 nucleotides: TGTGCCAGCAGTCCCCCGACTAGCAGCAATGAGCAGTTCTTC. Translating gives CASSPPTSSNEQFF. The variable domain in full, with the rest retrieved from reference TRBV28 and TRBJ2-1, is DVKVTQSSRYLVKRTGEKVFLECVQDMDHENMFWYRQDPGLGLRLIYFSYDVKMKEKGDIPEGYSVSREKKERFSLILESASTNQTSMYLCASSPPTSSNEQFFGPGTRLTVL.

V is TRBV11-2 and J is TRBJ1-6; 7 positions match TRBD1. The CDR3 is 15 residues long. Per the germline V gene, CDR1 is SGHAT and CDR2 is FQNNGV. Trimming at V came to 8 bases and at J to 5 bases, leaving 9 bases not matched to a gene. The DNA of the CDR3 is TGTGCCAGCCGACGCCAGACAGGGAATAATTCACCCCTCCACTTT. Protein product: CASRRQTGNNSPLHF.

As DNA, the CDR3 is TGTGCCAGCAGCCCCCCGGGCGAGCAGTACTTC. Protein sequence: CASSPPGEQYF. The gene calls are TRBV7-8 and TRBJ2-7, with unresolved D. The CDR3 extends over 11 amino acids. Germline V gene sequence: CDR1 SGHVS, CDR2 FQNEAQ. V gave up 5 bases and J gave up 6 bases, with 8 bases separating them.

V usage is TRBV28 and J usage is TRBJ2-5; D is uncertain. Germline V gives CDR1 MDHEN, CDR2 SYDVKM. The germline V and J ends were trimmed by 6 bases and 8 bases, with 13 bases remaining between them. The CDR3 totals 12 residues. Here the CDR3 DNA reads TGTGCCAGCAGCCCCTCTTCGGCAACCCAGTACTTC. This codes for CASSPSSATQYF.

The V gene is TRBV28, the J gene TRBJ2-7; TRBD1 aligns across 9 bases. This CDR3 contains 14 residues. Trimming took 5 bases from V and 0 from J; bases not matched to a gene: 2. Per germline, CDR1 MDHEN and CDR2 SYDVKM. The CDR3 reads CASSGQGSSYEQYF. DNA of the CDR3: TGTGCCAGCAGTGGACAGGGGTCCTCCTACGAGCAGTACTTC.

The chain uses TRBV5-6 and TRBJ1-3; no firm D call. The CDR3 runs to 15 residues. CDR1 and CDR2 (germline): SGHDT, YYEEEE. V was clipped by 4 bases and J by 6 bases, with 17 bases between them. This CDR3 reads CASSPGLVGLNTIYF. As DNA, the CDR3 is TGTGCCAGCAGCCCCGGCCTGGTAGGGTTAAACACCATATATTTT.

This chain links TRBV6-5 with TRBJ2-3, with TRBD1 matching 7 bases. The CDR3 consists of 13 residues. CDR1 is MNHEY and CDR2 is SVGAGI in the germline V gene. V was pared by 6 bases and J by 1 base, with 1 base of the junction left unmatched. The CDR3 sequence: CASRTGRTDTQYF. CDR3 in DNA: TGTGCCAGCAGGACAGGGCGCACAGATACGCAGTATTTT.

Here the CDR3 DNA reads TGTGCCAGCAGGCCGACCGGGCAGTGGTACACCTTC. Translation: CASRPTGQWYTF. The gene calls are TRBV2 and TRBJ1-2; D is unclear. The germline V gene encodes CDR1 SNHLY and CDR2 FYNNEI. With 6 bases removed from V and 11 bases from J, the gap between germline ends came to 16 bases. CDR3 length: 12 amino acids.

This clone was counted between two and nine times. The rearrangement joins TRBV7-9 to TRBJ2-5; perhaps TRBD1 as D (6 bases). The CDR3 consists of 15 residues. Germline V gene lookup returns CDR1 SEHNR and CDR2 FQNEAQ (reference sequence). The V and J ends lost 5 bases and 2 bases respectively, with 15 bases between them. CDR3 region: CASSARGGPQETQYF. The CDR3 coding sequence is TGTGCCAGCAGCGCCAGAGGGGGTCCTCAAGAGACCCAGTACTTC.

CDR3 DNA: TGTGCCAGCTCACCCTGGCGGGGACAGAGCTCCTACAATGAGCAGTTCTTC. It translates to CASSPWRGQSSYNEQFF. J is TRBJ2-1 and V is TRBV18; D perhaps matches TRBD1 (7 bases). This CDR3 spans 17 amino acids. Per the germline V gene, CDR1 is KGHSH and CDR2 is LQKENI. The V end lost 3 bases, the J end lost 0 bases, and 15 bases lay between the germline ends.

This clone was recorded a few times. This chain links TRBV7-2 with TRBJ2-7; D could derive from TRBD1 or TRBD2 (6 bases each). Germline CDR1 reads SGHTA; CDR2 reads FQGNSA. The CDR3 is 12 amino acids. The V end lost 5 bases, the J end lost 13 bases, and 18 bases lay between the germline ends. As DNA, the CDR3 is TGTGCCAGCAGCACGGGGGCCAGGGTCGTATACTTC. This codes for CASSTGARVVYF.

J is TRBJ2-2 and V is TRBV29-1; TRBD2 might be the D (5 bases). Germline V lookup: CDR1 SQVTM, CDR2 ANQGSEA. The CDR3 runs 12 residues. V gave up 2 bases and J gave up 7 bases, with 8 bases separating them. The CDR3 region has the DNA TGCAGCGTTGAATCTGGGAGCGGGGAGCTGTTTTTT. This codes for CSVESGSGELFF.

This sequence joins TRBV2 and TRBJ2-3; 13 nucleotides align to TRBD2. The germline gives CDR1 SNHLY, CDR2 FYNNEI. This CDR3 contains 16 residues. The trim removed 6 bases at V and 8 bases at J, leaving 11 bases unmatched. As DNA, the CDR3 is TGTGCCAGCAGCGCTGGGACTAGCGGGACGGAGAGTACGCAGTATTTT. It codes for CASSAGTSGTESTQYF.

This chain uses TRBV28 with TRBJ2-7, with 8 bases identical to TRBD1. CDR3 length equals 16 residues. Germline V gene sequence: CDR1 MDHEN, CDR2 SYDVKM. The junction had 12 bases not matched to a gene; V was cut back by 5 bases and J by 3 bases. The DNA for the CDR3 is TGTGCCAGCAGTCAGCGAAACAGGGGGTCCTACTACGAGCAGTACTTC. It translates to CASSQRNRGSYYEQYF.